The rows below give T cell receptor beta chains drawn from one sample of a study of early T cells in non-severe SARS-CoV-2 infection. Each CDR3 protein is one row after TCRdb ran MiXCR on the 5' RACE reads. Among 70,000 to 90,000 distinct CDR3 sequences listed, 15% were seen once. The sequenced material came from whole blood. The receptors were gathered from an adult who was a healthcare worker with PCR-confirmed SARS-CoV-2 infection or an uninfected control (not recorded which). CDR3s include the opening cysteine and the closing phenylalanine or tryptophan. The D gene is left open where the match is weak. Clone size is stated in some rows and not others, as once, few, many or a class when expanded.

cdr3_nt: TGTGCCACGGGGAGTTGGGAGCAGTTCTTC; cdr3_aa: CATGSWEQFF; clone_size: -; d_call: -; j_call: TRBJ2-1; v_call: TRBV28
cdr3_nt: TGCAGCGTCCCCTCCTCCACCGAGACCCAGTACTTC; cdr3_aa: CSVPSSTETQYF; clone_size: many; d_call: -; j_call: TRBJ2-5; v_call: TRBV29-1
cdr3_nt: TGTGCCAGCAGTGAATTAGCGCCCAATCAGCCCCAGCATTTT; cdr3_aa: CASSELAPNQPQHF; clone_size: -; d_call: -; j_call: TRBJ1-5; v_call: TRBV6-1
cdr3_nt: TGCAGCGTTGAAAGGCTAGCGGGGCTGTACAATGAGCAGTTCTTC; cdr3_aa: CSVERLAGLYNEQFF; clone_size: few; d_call: TRBD2; j_call: TRBJ2-1; v_call: TRBV29-1
cdr3_nt: TGTGCCACCAGCAGAGATGGGGGCTCTGGGGCCAACGTCCTGACTTTC; cdr3_aa: CATSRDGGSGANVLTF; clone_size: few; d_call: -; j_call: TRBJ2-6; v_call: TRBV15
cdr3_nt: TGTGCCAGCAGTCGAGGACAGAAGACCTACGAGCAGTACTTC; cdr3_aa: CASSRGQKTYEQYF; clone_size: -; d_call: -; j_call: TRBJ2-7; v_call: TRBV7-6
cdr3_nt: TGTGCCAGCAGCCTCCAGGCCGGGGAGCTGTTTTTT; cdr3_aa: CASSLQAGELFF; clone_size: -; d_call: -; j_call: TRBJ2-2; v_call: TRBV6-6
cdr3_nt: TGTGCCAGCAGCCACGGGGACCGTGAAGCTTTCTTT; cdr3_aa: CASSHGDREAFF; clone_size: -; d_call: -; j_call: TRBJ1-1; v_call: TRBV3-1
cdr3_nt: TGCGCCAGCAGCCCCGGGACTACGAACACCGGGGAGCTGTTTTTT; cdr3_aa: CASSPGTTNTGELFF; clone_size: many; d_call: TRBD2; j_call: TRBJ2-2; v_call: TRBV5-1
cdr3_nt: TGTGCCAGCCGCGGACAGGGAATCCCAGATACGCAGTATTTT; cdr3_aa: CASRGQGIPDTQYF; clone_size: -; d_call: TRBD1; j_call: TRBJ2-3; v_call: TRBV15
cdr3_nt: TGTGCCAGCAGCTTAATGGGCTCAGGCAGCTCTGGGGCCAACGTCCTGACTTTC; cdr3_aa: CASSLMGSGSSGANVLTF; clone_size: -; d_call: -; j_call: TRBJ2-6; v_call: TRBV7-6
cdr3_nt: TGTGCCAGCAGAAGGACAGGGGCCCACGAGCAGTACTTC; cdr3_aa: CASRRTGAHEQYF; clone_size: -; d_call: TRBD1; j_call: TRBJ2-7; v_call: TRBV6-2/TRBV6-3
cdr3_nt: TGTGCCAGCAGCTTAACAGCCCTGAACACTGAAGCTTTCTTT; cdr3_aa: CASSLTALNTEAFF; clone_size: -; d_call: -; j_call: TRBJ1-1; v_call: TRBV11-3